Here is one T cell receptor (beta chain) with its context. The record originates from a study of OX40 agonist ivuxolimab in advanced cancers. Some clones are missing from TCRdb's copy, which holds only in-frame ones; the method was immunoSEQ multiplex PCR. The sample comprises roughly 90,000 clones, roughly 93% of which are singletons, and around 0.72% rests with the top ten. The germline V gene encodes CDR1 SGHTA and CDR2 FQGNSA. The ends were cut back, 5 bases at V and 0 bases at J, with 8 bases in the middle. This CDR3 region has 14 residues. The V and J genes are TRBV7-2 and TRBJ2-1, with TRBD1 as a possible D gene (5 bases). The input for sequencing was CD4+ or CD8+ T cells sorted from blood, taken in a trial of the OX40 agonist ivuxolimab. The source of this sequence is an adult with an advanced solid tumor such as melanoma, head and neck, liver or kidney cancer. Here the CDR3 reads CASSPRGSYNEQFF. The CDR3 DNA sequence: TGTGCCAGCAGCCCTAGGGGCTCCTACAATGAGCAGTTCTTC.